What follows are 18 T cell receptor beta chains derived from one specimen sequenced in a study of blood T cell repertoires in COVID-19. Data came from immunoSEQ multiplex PCR; TCRdb stores just in-frame clones and leaves some out. The data contain about 400,000 clones, roughly 91% of them singletons. The sequenced material came from peripheral blood. The source of these receptors is a woman aged 30 to 39 with acute or convalescent COVID-19.

This chain joins TRBV7-2 and TRBJ2-2; 9 positions agree with TRBD2. V lost 4 bases to trimming and J lost 6 bases; unmatched junction nucleotides: 15. Per the germline V gene, CDR1 is SGHTA and CDR2 is FQGNSA. The length of the CDR3 is 18 residues. In DNA, the CDR3 is TGTGCCAGCAGCTCTTGGGGGGCTAGCGGGGTTCCGGCCGGGGAGCTGTTTTTT. Protein sequence: CASSSWGASGVPAGELFF.

The rearrangement joins TRBV24-1 to TRBJ2-1, with 8 bases fitting TRBD2. The germline V gene has CDR1 KGHDR and CDR2 SFDVKD. This CDR3 contains 17 residues. Losses at the gene ends were 4 bases for V and 4 bases for J; bases not matched to a gene: 11. Here the CDR3 reads CATSDPLSGGGYNEQFF. The CDR3 DNA sequence: TGTGCCACCAGTGACCCACTCAGCGGGGGAGGTTACAATGAGCAGTTCTTC.

V gene TRBV7-9 combines with J gene TRBJ1-4; D gene unclear. The CDR3 loop spans 14 amino acids. V lost 2 bases to trimming and J lost 5 bases, with 9 bases between them. Germline lookup yields CDR1 SEHNR and CDR2 FQNEAQ (reference sequence). CDR3 sequence (DNA): TGTGCCAGCAGCTTATCCCGGAGCAATGAAAAACTGTTTTTT. It yields the protein CASSLSRSNEKLFF. Looking up the rest from reference TRBV7-9 and TRBJ1-4 gives the full variable domain: DTGVSQNPRHKITKRGQNVTFRCDPISEHNRLYWYRQTLGQGPEFLTYFQNEAQLEKSRLLSDRFSAERPKGSFSTLEIQRTEQGDSAMYLCASSLSRSNEKLFFGSGTQLSVL.

The genes are TRBV19 and TRBJ1-1; possibly TRBD1 for D (5 bases). Germline CDR1 LNHDA, CDR2 SQIVND (reference sequence). Trimming shortened V by 4 bases and J by 4 bases, and 19 bases separated the two germline ends. This CDR3 is built from 16 residues. CDR3 loop: CASSTPLFLRATEAFF. The DNA of the CDR3 is TGTGCCAGTAGTACGCCTTTGTTTCTCAGGGCCACTGAAGCTTTCTTT.

The rearrangement uses TRBV5-1 and TRBJ2-2; D gene ambiguous. CDR1 and CDR2 from the germline V gene are SGHRS and YFSETQ. V was shortened by 0 bases and J by 1 base, with 4 bases between the two germline ends. The CDR3 spans 14 residues. The CDR3 DNA reads TGCGCCAGCAGCTTGGGTCAGAACACCGGGGAGCTGTTTTTT. This encodes CASSLGQNTGELFF.

This sequence joins TRBV18 and TRBJ2-7, with D maybe TRBD2 (6 bases). V lost 3 bases to trimming and J lost 6 bases, with 15 bases between them. Germline V gene lookup returns CDR1 KGHSH and CDR2 LQKENI. The CDR3 is made up of 14 amino acids. The CDR3 DNA is TGTGCCAGCTCACCGCCGGGGAGGATAGGCGAGCAGTACTTC. Its translation: CASSPPGRIGEQYF.

The rearrangement joins TRBV7-3 to TRBJ2-2; maybe TRBD1 (6 bases). CDR3 size: 14 residues. Germline V gives CDR1 SGHTA, CDR2 FQGTGA. Trimming pared 5 bases from V and 3 bases from J, leaving 10 bases between. The CDR3 is CASSPNRDTGELFF. CDR3 in DNA: TGTGCCAGCAGCCCAAACAGGGACACCGGGGAGCTGTTTTTT.

V and J are TRBV5-8 and TRBJ1-1, with 7 bases fitting TRBD1. CDR1 and CDR2 (germline): SGHTS, YDEGEE. This CDR3 comprises 14 residues. J lost 5 bases, V lost 5 bases, and 9 bases had no gene match. In DNA form, the CDR3 reads TGTGCCAGCAGGCAACAGGGGATAGGAACTGAAGCTTTCTTT. The encoded protein is CASRQQGIGTEAFF.

This chain uses TRBV9 with TRBJ2-4, with TRBD1 as a possible D gene (6 bases). Germline CDR1 reads SGDLS; CDR2 reads YYNGEE. The CDR3 is 15 residues long. V was trimmed by 4 bases and J by 0 bases, leaving 11 bases between them. The CDR3 is CASSPGVVAKNIQYF. The DNA for the CDR3 is TGTGCCAGCAGCCCAGGGGTAGTAGCCAAAAACATTCAGTACTTC.

V and J are TRBV6-5 and TRBJ1-2, with TRBD1 matching over 8 bases. The V and J ends lost 5 bases and 4 bases, in that order; junction bases with no gene match: 9. Germline-derived CDR1 and CDR2 are MNHEY and SVGAGI. This CDR3 contains 15 residues. This CDR3 reads CASSPIGTGGYGYTF. The CDR3 bases are TGTGCCAGCAGTCCCATTGGCACAGGGGGCTATGGCTACACCTTC.

This clone was seen only once. The rearrangement uses TRBV13 and TRBJ2-1; 8 bases are shared with TRBD1. V dropped 7 bases and J dropped 6; count of bases not matched to a gene: 8. The CDR3 covers 14 residues. CDR1 is PRHDT and CDR2 is FYEKMQ in the germline V gene (reference sequence). This CDR3 reads CASNHGTGGNEQFF. CDR3 bases: TGTGCCAGCAACCACGGGACAGGTGGCAATGAGCAGTTCTTC.

This rearrangement joins TRBV7-8 to TRBJ2-3; 8 bases match TRBD2. The germline gives CDR1 SGHVS, CDR2 FQNEAQ. The CDR3 is 14 amino acids. V lost 4 bases and J lost 4; bases outside the gene matches: 4. The CDR3 nucleotides are TGTGCCAGCAGCTCCGGGACTAGGGCAGATACGCAGTATTTT. It codes for CASSSGTRADTQYF.

This chain uses TRBV2 with TRBJ2-1; no clear D gene. The V and J ends lost 2 bases and 11 bases respectively, with 10 bases between them. The CDR3 contains 12 residues. In germline, CDR1 is SNHLY, CDR2 FYNNEI. The DNA for the CDR3 is TGTGCCAGCAGTGAACCTTGGGCCAAGCAGTTCTTC. Its translation: CASSEPWAKQFF.

For this clone: One junction end does not reproduce the germline sequence, and a read error may be involved. The rearrangement joins TRBV20-1 to TRBJ2-1; perhaps D is TRBD1 or TRBD2 (5 bases each). The germline V gene has CDR1 DFQATT and CDR2 SNEGSKA (reference sequence). The CDR3 totals 11 residues. The CDR3 DNA sequence: TGCAGTGCCAGAGCGGACATTGAGCAGTTCTTC. Protein product: CSARADIEQFF.

The V gene is TRBV5-6, the J gene TRBJ2-1, with 13 nucleotides matching TRBD2. This CDR3 spans 16 amino acids. After removal of 2 bases from V and 9 bases from J, the junction contained 8 bases not matched to a gene. The germline CDR1 and CDR2 sequences are SGHDT and YYEEEE. CDR3 amino acids: CASSFPTSGGAGEQFF. In DNA, the CDR3 is TGTGCCAGCAGCTTCCCAACTAGCGGGGGGGCCGGTGAGCAGTTCTTC.

The V and J genes are TRBV7-9 and TRBJ2-7, with 7 bases lining up with TRBD2. CDR1 is SEHNR and CDR2 is FQNEAQ in the germline V gene (reference sequence). The CDR3 length is 12 residues. V lost 4 bases and J lost 4; bases outside the gene matches: 1. The CDR3 loop reads CASSYGGYEQYF. In DNA, the CDR3 is TGTGCCAGCAGCTACGGGGGGTACGAGCAGTACTTC.

The chain uses TRBV7-9 and TRBJ1-2; D remains ambiguous. Germline CDR1 SEHNR, CDR2 FQNEAQ (reference sequence). The CDR3 consists of 13 residues. V was pared by 5 bases and J by 7 bases, with 14 bases between. The CDR3 reads CASSPSSGIGYTF. The CDR3 DNA reads TGTGCCAGCAGCCCCAGTTCGGGTATTGGCTACACCTTC.

The chain employs TRBV7-9 and TRBJ1-6; the match to TRBD1 covers 9 bases. The V gene's germline CDR1 is SEHNR and CDR2 FQNEAQ (reference sequence). This CDR3 region has 15 residues. J gave up 5 bases and V 3 bases, and 2 bases lay outside the gene matches. The CDR3 region has the DNA TGTGCCAGCAGCTTGGGACAGGGAAATAATTCACCCCTCCACTTT. Residues: CASSLGQGNNSPLHF.